This T cell receptor (beta chain) was recovered during a study of T cell changes during pregnancy in multiple sclerosis. Method: immunoSEQ multiplex PCR; TCRdb's copy keeps in-frame clones and lacks some. In the table there are under 60,000 clones, almost 95% of which are singletons. The CDR3 runs 14 residues. Germline values: CDR1 MNHEY, CDR2 SMNVEV (reference sequence). Trimming shortened V by 6 bases and J by 2 bases, and 13 bases separated the two germline ends. This chain links TRBV27 with TRBJ1-2, with a possible D match to TRBD1 (6 bases). Source: CD4+ T cells from peripheral blood mononuclear cells, taken in the third trimester of pregnancy. This receptor was taken from a female donor with multiple sclerosis, enrolled in a pregnancy study. DNA of the CDR3: TGTGCCAGCAGGGGGCAGGGGCCCAACTATGGCTACACCTTC. This translates into CASRGQGPNYGYTF.